These 3 T cell receptor beta chains originate from one sample sequenced in a study of shared clonotypes between healthy human individuals. Naive CD8 cells lacked CD45RO, underwent positive selection for CCR7 and left out terminally differentiated effector memory CD45RA+ cells. Sequencing used immunoSEQ multiplex PCR; TCRdb keeps in-frame clones, though not all of them. The repertoire holds around 610,000 clones, with roughly 95% as singletons. Sequences were obtained from naive CD8+ T cells sorted from blood. Receptor source: a woman aged 25 to 45 in good health.

This clone has a handful of counts. A read error may account for a junction end that differs from germline. The chain is built from TRBV25-1 and TRBJ1-1; D may be TRBD1 (5 bases). Germline-derived CDR1 and CDR2 are MGHDK and SYGVNS. The CDR3 contains 10 residues. The CDR3 coding sequence is TGTGCCAGCAGTGCGGGACCAATCCTGTTT. Translation gives CASSAGPILF.

This chain uses TRBV28 with TRBJ2-7; 13 nucleotides match TRBD2. The CDR3 totals 19 residues. Germline V gene sequence: CDR1 MDHEN, CDR2 SYDVKM. The V gene end was trimmed by 10 bases and the J gene end by 6 bases; junction bases not matched to a gene: 24. The CDR3 region has the DNA TGTGCCACCACACCCCCCCTAATACTAGCGGGGGGGAGCTCGGTCGAGCAGTACTTC. It encodes CATTPPLILAGGSSVEQYF.

V is TRBV7-9 and J is TRBJ1-1; a weak D match, TRBD1 (5 bases). The CDR3 totals 14 residues. The germline CDR1 and CDR2 sequences are SEHNR and FQNEAQ (reference sequence). The V and J ends lost 4 bases and 2 bases respectively, with 11 bases between them. The chain's CDR3 is CASSSGDRNTEAFF. CDR3 nucleotide sequence: TGTGCCAGCAGCTCCGGTGACAGAAACACTGAAGCTTTCTTT. The complete variable domain, with remaining parts taken from reference TRBV7-9 and TRBJ1-1, reads DTGVSQNPRHKITKRGQNVTFRCDPISEHNRLYWYRQTLGQGPEFLTYFQNEAQLEKSRLLSDRFSAERPKGSFSTLEIQRTEQGDSAMYLCASSSGDRNTEAFFGQGTRLTVV.